A selection of T cell receptor beta chains follows, all from one sample in a study of CD8 T cells in ankylosing spondylitis. MiXCR was run by TCRdb on the 5' RACE reads, yielding one entry per CDR3 protein. This sample has 350,000 or so distinct CDR3 sequences, with roughly 8% found just once. Sequencing was performed on blood, either unsorted or a sorted T cell fraction (not recorded which). Receptor source: a male donor with ankylosing spondylitis. Each CDR3 is given with its conserved first and last residue. Fields, in order: J gene, CDR3 length, V gene, clone size, D gene, CDR3 DNA, CDR3 protein. The D gene is left open where the match is weak. Clone size is shown for a subset of rows, as once, few, many or a class of expanded clone.

>TRBJ2-5|14|TRBV27|many|NA
TGTGCCAGCAGTTCGTTGGGGTCCCGGATATCCCAGTACTTC
CASSSLGSRISQYF
>TRBJ2-2|14|TRBV20-1|few|TRBD2
TGCAGTGCTCGGCTAGCGGAGAACACCGGGGAGCTGTTTTTT
CSARLAENTGELFF
>TRBJ2-7|16|TRBV27|few|TRBD1
TGTGCCAGCAGTTCGCAGGGACAGGGGGCTACCTACGAGCAGTACTTC
CASSSQGQGATYEQYF
>TRBJ2-3|15|TRBV6-1|NA|TRBD1
TGTGCCAGCAGTCTCCAAGAGACAGGGCGGGATACGCAGTATTTT
CASSLQETGRDTQYF
>TRBJ1-2|14|TRBV7-9|few|TRBD1
TGTGCCAGCAGCTTATCCGGGACAGGGGCCGAGGGGACCTTC
CASSLSGTGAEGTF
>TRBJ2-7|15|TRBV29-1|few|TRBD1
TGCAGCGTTGAAGTTGCAGGGGGCGGTCTGTACGAGCAGTACTTC
CSVEVAGGGLYEQYF
>TRBJ2-2|20|TRBV5-1|few|TRBD2
TGCGCCAGCAGCTTGTGGACTAGCGGGAGAACGTCCGTCAACACCGGGGAGCTGTTTTTT
CASSLWTSGRTSVNTGELFF
>TRBJ2-7|12|TRBV18|few|NA
TGTGCCAGCTCATCCAACATCTACGAGCAGTACTTC
CASSSNIYEQYF
>TRBJ2-7|15|TRBV11-2|few|TRBD1
TGTGCCAGCAGTTCCGGGACAGGGAGCTCCTACGAGCAGTACTTC
CASSSGTGSSYEQYF
>TRBJ1-1|12|TRBV7-9|few|NA
TGTGCCAGCAGCGTGGTCCAAGAGGAAGCTTTCTTT
CASSVVQEEAFF
>TRBJ2-1|18|TRBV20-1|few|TRBD2
TGCAGTGCCGGTCCTCCGACGGCGGGAGGGCTATCCTACAATGAGCAGTTCTTC
CSAGPPTAGGLSYNEQFF
>TRBJ2-5|17|TRBV7-2|NA|NA
TGTGCCAGCAGCTTAAATGGAGGGGGCGGCAGTAGGGAGACCCAGTACTTC
CASSLNGGGGSRETQYF
>TRBJ1-2|13|TRBV20-1|few|NA
TGCAGTGCTTGGGAGACAGCTAACTATGGCTACACCTTC
CSAWETANYGYTF
>TRBJ2-1|13|TRBV7-2|NA|NA
TGTGCCAGCAGCCAGCTTACCTACAATGAGCAGTTCTTC
CASSQLTYNEQFF
>TRBJ2-7|14|TRBV29-1|NA|TRBD2
TGCAGCGTGACTAGCGGGGTACATGGCAACGAGCAGTACTTC
CSVTSGVHGNEQYF
>TRBJ2-5|15|TRBV4-2|few|NA
TGTGCCAGCAGCCAAAAAGGGGGGGTAAGAGAGACCCAGTACTTC
CASSQKGGVRETQYF
>TRBJ2-7|14|TRBV3-1|few|NA
TGTGCCAGCAGCCAAAACTCTGACGTCTACGAGCAGTACTTC
CASSQNSDVYEQYF
>TRBJ1-1|13|TRBV5-1|NA|NA
TGCGCCAGCAGCGACGGGACCACGGGTACAGCTTTCTTT
CASSDGTTGTAFF
>TRBJ2-3|14|TRBV6-5|NA|TRBD2
TGTGCCAGCAGTTACGCGGGAGTGGCAGATACGCAGTATTTT
CASSYAGVADTQYF
>TRBJ1-2|18|TRBV27|NA|NA
TGTGCCAGCAGTTTATCGGGAGCTTCGACAGACCTTAACTATGGCTACACCTTC
CASSLSGASTDLNYGYTF
>TRBJ2-1|12|TRBV20-1|many|NA
TGTGGCAGCGGGCCCTCCTACAATGAGCAGTTCTTC
CGSGPSYNEQFF
>TRBJ2-7|16|TRBV5-1|many|NA
TGCGCCAGCAGCTTAGACGCGAATCCGGGGACTGAAGAGCAGTACTTC
CASSLDANPGTEEQYF
>TRBJ1-1|14|TRBV5-1|NA|NA
TGCGCCAGCAGCTTGGTTTCCAGGTACACTGAAGCTTTCTTT
CASSLVSRYTEAFF
>TRBJ2-1|13|TRBV29-1|few|TRBD2
TGCAGCGCCCTAGCGGGAGCGTTGCTTGAGCAGTTCTTC
CSALAGALLEQFF
>TRBJ2-3|14|TRBV24-1|many|NA
TGTGCCACTGTTAGCGGAGCTAGCACAGATACGCAGTATTTT
CATVSGASTDTQYF
>TRBJ2-7|14|TRBV9|NA|TRBD2
TGTGCCAGCAGCGTCGGGGGGGGCCGCTACGAGCAGTACTTC
CASSVGGGRYEQYF
>TRBJ2-3|17|TRBV2|many|TRBD2
TGTGCCAGCAGTTTCGGACTAGCGGGAGGGAGCACAGATACGCAGTATTTT
CASSFGLAGGSTDTQYF
>TRBJ2-3|14|TRBV29-1|many|NA
TGCAGCGTTGAAAGCCGGGTGAGCACAGATACGCAGTATTTT
CSVESRVSTDTQYF
>TRBJ2-2|14|TRBV12-3/TRBV12-4|NA|TRBD2
TGTGCCAGCAGTCGTAGCGGGAGTGGCGGGGAGCTGTTTTTT
CASSRSGSGGELFF
>TRBJ2-1|15|TRBV28|NA|NA
TGTGCCAGCAGTTTAGCGGGACTCGAATACAATGAGCAGTTCTTC
CASSLAGLEYNEQFF
>TRBJ2-1|16|TRBV5-6|many|TRBD2
TGTGCCAGCAGCGTGGGACTAGCGGGCCCGATTGATGAGCAGTTCTTC
CASSVGLAGPIDEQFF
>TRBJ2-3|15|TRBV4-2|NA|NA
TGTGCCAGCAGCCAAGATCAGAGCAACACAGATACGCAGTATTTT
CASSQDQSNTDTQYF
>TRBJ1-6|15|TRBV14|many|NA
TGTGCCAGCAGCCTTCAGAGGGTCTATAATTCACCCCTCCACTTT
CASSLQRVYNSPLHF
>TRBJ1-2|13|TRBV25-1|NA|NA
TGTGCCAGCAGTGTTCGGGTTAACTATGGCTACACCTTC
CASSVRVNYGYTF
>TRBJ2-3|13|TRBV11-2|NA|NA
TGTGCCAGCAGCCCATTTCTCCTAGATACGCAGTATTTT
CASSPFLLDTQYF
>TRBJ2-3|14|TRBV6-1|many|NA
TGTGCCAGCAGAGAGGAACCGGCACAAGATACGCAGTATTTT
CASREEPAQDTQYF
>TRBJ2-4|18|TRBV11-2|many|TRBD2
TGTGCCAGCAGCTTGACTAGCGGGAGCGTCCTTGGCAAAAACATTCAGTACTTC
CASSLTSGSVLGKNIQYF
>TRBJ2-1|13|TRBV7-7|NA|NA
TGTGCTAGCAGCTTAGATCGGTACTCCGAGCAGTTCTTC
CASSLDRYSEQFF
>TRBJ2-3|17|TRBV5-1|many|NA
TGCGCCAGCAGCTGGATCCCGCGGGACGGCCCCACAGATACGCAGTATTTT
CASSWIPRDGPTDTQYF
>TRBJ1-5|14|TRBV20-1|few|NA
TGCAGTGCATTAAAGGGACGTAGCAATCAGCCCCAGCATTTT
CSALKGRSNQPQHF
>TRBJ1-5|13|TRBV7-2|NA|NA
TGTGCCAGCAGGTTGGGGGATTCAAGGCCCCAGCATTTT
CASRLGDSRPQHF
>TRBJ2-1|14|TRBV5-1|few|TRBD2
TGCGCCAGCAGCTTCGGGACTAGCGGCAATGAGCAGTTCTTC
CASSFGTSGNEQFF
>TRBJ2-5|13|TRBV29-1|few|NA
TGCAGCGCCGGGGGACTCTCCCAAGAGACCCAGTACTTC
CSAGGLSQETQYF
>TRBJ1-2|12|TRBV29-1|many|NA
TGCAGCGTGGTGGGCCTGTCCTATGGCTACACCTTC
CSVVGLSYGYTF
>TRBJ1-2|13|TRBV7-2|NA|NA
TGTGCCAGCAGCACCTCCCATAACTATGGCTACACCTTC
CASSTSHNYGYTF
>TRBJ2-1|14|TRBV5-1|NA|TRBD1
TGCGCCAGCAGCTTGGACAGGGGAAAGCGTGAGCAGTTCTTC
CASSLDRGKREQFF
>TRBJ2-5|15|TRBV5-1|few|NA
TGCGCCAGCAGCTTCTTAACGGGGGCCCAAGAGACCCAGTACTTC
CASSFLTGAQETQYF
>TRBJ1-6|13|TRBV9|few|NA
TGTGCCAGCAGGTCTTCAGATTATTCACCCCTCCACTTT
CASRSSDYSPLHF
>TRBJ2-7|15|TRBV29-1|many|TRBD1
TGCAGCGTTCGAAGGGACCGACAGGGATTCTACGAGCAGTACTTC
CSVRRDRQGFYEQYF
>TRBJ1-3|14|TRBV5-1|many|NA
TGCGCCAGCAGTTTGGGGGTCTCTGGAAACACCATATATTTT
CASSLGVSGNTIYF
>TRBJ2-2|12|TRBV28|few|NA
TGTGCCAGCAGTTTATGGAACGGGGAGCTGTTTTTT
CASSLWNGELFF
>TRBJ2-1|14|TRBV27|few|TRBD1
TGTGCCAGCAAGACAGGGTCGGCATACAATGAGCAGTTCTTC
CASKTGSAYNEQFF
>TRBJ2-4|16|TRBV4-2|NA|NA
TGTGCCAGCAGCCAAGAAGGTGGTTCAGCCAAAAACATTCAGTACTTC
CASSQEGGSAKNIQYF
>TRBJ2-1|14|TRBV9|many|NA
TGTGCCAGCAGCGTTTCAGGCTATTACAATGAGCAGTTCTTC
CASSVSGYYNEQFF
>TRBJ2-3|13|TRBV5-6|few|NA
TGTGCCAGCAGCGGAGAAAACACAGATACGCAGTATTTT
CASSGENTDTQYF
>TRBJ2-7|13|TRBV5-1|few|TRBD1
TGCGCCAGCAGCTTGCCGACAGGGGCCGAGCAGTACTTC
CASSLPTGAEQYF
>TRBJ2-2|15|TRBV7-9|NA|NA
TGTGCCAGCAGCTTAAGGATAGGCGGCGGCGGGGAGCTGTTTTTT
CASSLRIGGGGELFF
>TRBJ2-2|12|TRBV6-6|few|NA
TGTGCCAGCAGTACCCTCGTCGGGGAGCTGTTTTTT
CASSTLVGELFF